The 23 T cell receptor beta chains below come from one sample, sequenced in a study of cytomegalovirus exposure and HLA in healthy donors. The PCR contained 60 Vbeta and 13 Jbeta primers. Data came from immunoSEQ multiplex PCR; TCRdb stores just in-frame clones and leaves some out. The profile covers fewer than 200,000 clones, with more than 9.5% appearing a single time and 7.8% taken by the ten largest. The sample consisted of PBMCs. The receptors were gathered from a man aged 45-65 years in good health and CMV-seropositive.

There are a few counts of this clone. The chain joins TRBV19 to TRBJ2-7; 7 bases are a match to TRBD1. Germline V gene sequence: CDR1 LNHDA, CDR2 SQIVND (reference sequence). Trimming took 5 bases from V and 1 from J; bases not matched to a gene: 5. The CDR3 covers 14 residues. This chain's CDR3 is CASSYRDRSYEQYF. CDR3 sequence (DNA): TGTGCCAGTAGTTACAGGGACAGATCCTACGAGCAGTACTTC.

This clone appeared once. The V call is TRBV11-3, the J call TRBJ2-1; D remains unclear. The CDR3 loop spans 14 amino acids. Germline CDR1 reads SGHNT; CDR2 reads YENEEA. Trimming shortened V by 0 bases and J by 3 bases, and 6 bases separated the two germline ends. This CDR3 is CASSLDPVYNEQFF. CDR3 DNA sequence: TGTGCCAGCAGCTTAGATCCGGTCTACAATGAGCAGTTCTTC.

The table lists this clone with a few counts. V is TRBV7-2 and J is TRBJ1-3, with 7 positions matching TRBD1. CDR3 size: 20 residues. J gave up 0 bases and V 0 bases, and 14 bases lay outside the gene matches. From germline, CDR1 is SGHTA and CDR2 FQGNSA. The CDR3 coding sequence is TGTGCCAGCAGCTTAGCGCGGGACAGCTATAGACCTTTCTCTGGAAACACCATATATTTT. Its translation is CASSLARDSYRPFSGNTIYF.

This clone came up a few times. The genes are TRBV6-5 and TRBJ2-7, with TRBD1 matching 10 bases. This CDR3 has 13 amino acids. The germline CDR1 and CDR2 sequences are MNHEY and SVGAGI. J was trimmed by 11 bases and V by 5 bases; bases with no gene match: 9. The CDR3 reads CASSSSGQGREYF. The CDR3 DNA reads TGTGCCAGCAGTAGTTCGGGACAGGGGAGGGAGTACTTC.

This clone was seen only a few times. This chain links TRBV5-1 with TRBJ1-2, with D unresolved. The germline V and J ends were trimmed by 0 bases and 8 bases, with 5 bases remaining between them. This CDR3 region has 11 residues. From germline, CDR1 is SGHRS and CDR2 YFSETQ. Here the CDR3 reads CASSLDVGYTF. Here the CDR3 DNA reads TGCGCCAGCAGCTTGGATGTAGGCTACACCTTC.

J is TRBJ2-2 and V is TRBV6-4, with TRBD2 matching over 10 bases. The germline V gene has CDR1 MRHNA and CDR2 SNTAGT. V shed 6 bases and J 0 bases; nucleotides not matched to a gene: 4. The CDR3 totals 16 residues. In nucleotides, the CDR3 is TGTGCCAGCAGCGGTACTAGCGGGGCGAACACCGGGGAGCTGTTTTTT. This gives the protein CASSGTSGANTGELFF.

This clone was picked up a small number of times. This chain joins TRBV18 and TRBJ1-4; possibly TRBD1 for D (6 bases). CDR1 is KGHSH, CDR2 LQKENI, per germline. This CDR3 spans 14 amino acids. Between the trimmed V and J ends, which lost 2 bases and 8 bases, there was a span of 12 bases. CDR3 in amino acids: CASSPSQGKEKLFF. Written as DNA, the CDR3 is TGTGCCAGCTCACCATCTCAGGGGAAGGAAAAACTGTTTTTT.

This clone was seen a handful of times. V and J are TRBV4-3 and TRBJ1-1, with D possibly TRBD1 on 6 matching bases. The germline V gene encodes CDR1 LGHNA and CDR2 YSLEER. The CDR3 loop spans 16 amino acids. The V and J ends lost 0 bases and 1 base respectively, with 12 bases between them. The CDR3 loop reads CASSQDLQDRNTEAFF. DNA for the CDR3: TGCGCCAGCAGCCAAGATCTTCAGGACAGGAACACTGAAGCTTTCTTT.

For the CDR3, the DNA is TGTGCCAGTAGTAGACCGGGTGGGACATCGGTAAAAGCTTTCTTT. Protein: CASSRPGGTSVKAFF. V and J are TRBV19 and TRBJ1-1, with TRBD1 as a possible D gene (6 bases). Trimming stripped 4 bases from V and 9 bases from J, with 21 bases between. The germline CDR1 and CDR2 sequences are LNHDA and SQIVND (reference sequence). This CDR3 has 15 amino acids.

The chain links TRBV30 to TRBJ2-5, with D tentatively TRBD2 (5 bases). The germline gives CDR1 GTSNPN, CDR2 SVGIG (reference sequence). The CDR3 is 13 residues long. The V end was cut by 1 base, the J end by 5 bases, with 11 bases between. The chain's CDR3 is CAWSGGPRETQYF. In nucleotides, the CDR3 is TGTGCCTGGAGTGGCGGGCCACGGGAGACCCAGTACTTC.

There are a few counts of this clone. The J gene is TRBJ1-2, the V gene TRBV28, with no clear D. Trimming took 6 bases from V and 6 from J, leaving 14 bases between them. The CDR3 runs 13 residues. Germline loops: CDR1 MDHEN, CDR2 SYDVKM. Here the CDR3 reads CASRLGMANGYTF. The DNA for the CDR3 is TGTGCCAGCAGACTAGGGATGGCTAATGGCTACACCTTC.

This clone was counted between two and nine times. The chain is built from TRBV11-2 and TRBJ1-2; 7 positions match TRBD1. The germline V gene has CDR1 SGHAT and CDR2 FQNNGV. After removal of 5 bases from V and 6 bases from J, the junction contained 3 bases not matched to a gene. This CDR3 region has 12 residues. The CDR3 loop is CASSETGNGYTF. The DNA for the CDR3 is TGTGCCAGCAGCGAGACAGGGAATGGCTACACCTTC.

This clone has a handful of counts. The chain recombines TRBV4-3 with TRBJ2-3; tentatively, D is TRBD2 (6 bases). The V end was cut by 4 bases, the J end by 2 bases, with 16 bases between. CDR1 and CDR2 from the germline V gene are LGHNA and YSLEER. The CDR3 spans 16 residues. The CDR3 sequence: CASSPAASVSTDTQYF. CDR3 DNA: TGCGCCAGCAGCCCGGCGGCTAGCGTATCCACAGATACGCAGTATTTT.

The CDR3 region has the DNA TGTGCCACCAGCAGAGAATTGAGGACAGGGGGTCTCTATGGCTACACCTTC. Encoded protein: CATSRELRTGGLYGYTF. The J gene is TRBJ1-2, the V gene TRBV15, with 10 positions matching TRBD1. Germline assignment: CDR1 LNHNV and CDR2 YYDKDF (reference sequence). Trimming took 0 bases from V and 4 from J; bases not matched to a gene: 8. The CDR3 sequence is 17 residues long. Full variable domain (remainder filled in from reference TRBV15 and TRBJ1-2): DAMVIQNPRYQVTQFGKPVTLSCSQTLNHNVMYWYQQKSSQAPKLLFHYYDKDFNNEADTPDNFQSRRPNTSFCFLDIRSPGLGDTAMYLCATSRELRTGGLYGYTFGSGTRLTVV.

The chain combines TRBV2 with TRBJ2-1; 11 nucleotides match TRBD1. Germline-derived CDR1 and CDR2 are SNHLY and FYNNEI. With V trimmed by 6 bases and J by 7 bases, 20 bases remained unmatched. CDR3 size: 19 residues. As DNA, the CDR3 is TGTGCCAGCAGCCCAGGACAGGGGGCAGCCCGAGATTCTACAAATGAGCAGTTCTTC. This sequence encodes CASSPGQGAARDSTNEQFF.

The chain's CDR3 is CSVGPGQGFPGELFF. The CDR3 bases are TGCAGCGTTGGCCCGGGACAGGGATTTCCCGGGGAGCTGTTTTTT. J is TRBJ2-2 and V is TRBV29-1, with 9 bases matching TRBD1. The J segment lost 6 bases and the V segment lost 4 bases, leaving 9 bases of the junction unmatched. In germline, CDR1 is SQVTM, CDR2 ANQGSEA. This CDR3 contains 15 residues.

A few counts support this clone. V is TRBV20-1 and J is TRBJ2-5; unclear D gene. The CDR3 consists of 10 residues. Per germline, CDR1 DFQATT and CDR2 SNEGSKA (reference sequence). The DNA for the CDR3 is TGCAACATCTTCCCCCAGACCCAGTACTTC. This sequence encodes CNIFPQTQYF.

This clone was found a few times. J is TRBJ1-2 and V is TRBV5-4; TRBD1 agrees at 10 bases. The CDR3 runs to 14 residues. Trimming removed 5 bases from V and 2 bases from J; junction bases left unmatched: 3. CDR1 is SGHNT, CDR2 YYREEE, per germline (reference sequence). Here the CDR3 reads CASRRDRGNYGYTF. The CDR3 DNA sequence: TGTGCCAGCAGAAGGGACAGGGGAAACTATGGCTACACCTTC.

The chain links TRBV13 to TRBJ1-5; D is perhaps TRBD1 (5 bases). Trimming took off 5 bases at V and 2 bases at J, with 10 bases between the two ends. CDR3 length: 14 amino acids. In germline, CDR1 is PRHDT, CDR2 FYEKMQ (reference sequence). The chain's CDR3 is CASSLGGGNQPQHF. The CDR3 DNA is TGTGCCAGCAGCCTCGGAGGGGGCAATCAGCCCCAGCATTTT.

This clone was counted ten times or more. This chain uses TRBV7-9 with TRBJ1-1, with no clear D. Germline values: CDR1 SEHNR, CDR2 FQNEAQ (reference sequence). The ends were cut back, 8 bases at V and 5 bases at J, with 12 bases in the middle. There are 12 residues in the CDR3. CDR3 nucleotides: TGTGCCAGCGTGTCGGGAAGTACTGAAGCTTTCTTT. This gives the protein CASVSGSTEAFF.

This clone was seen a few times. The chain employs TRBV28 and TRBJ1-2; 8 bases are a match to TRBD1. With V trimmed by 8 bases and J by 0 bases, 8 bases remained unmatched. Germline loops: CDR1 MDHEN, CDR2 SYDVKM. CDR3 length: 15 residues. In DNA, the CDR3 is TGTGCCAGCCGGACAGGGTTTAGTGCTAACTATGGCTACACCTTC. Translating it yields CASRTGFSANYGYTF.

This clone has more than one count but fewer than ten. The CDR3 DNA is TGTGCCAGCAGGGGGGGACAGGTCGGGTTGAACACTGAAGCTTTCTTT. Translation gives CASRGGQVGLNTEAFF. V gene TRBV2 combines with J gene TRBJ1-1; 8 nucleotides agree with TRBD1. After removal of 6 bases from V and 0 bases from J, the junction contained 9 bases not matched to a gene. Germline CDR1 is SNHLY and CDR2 is FYNNEI. The CDR3 has 16 residues.

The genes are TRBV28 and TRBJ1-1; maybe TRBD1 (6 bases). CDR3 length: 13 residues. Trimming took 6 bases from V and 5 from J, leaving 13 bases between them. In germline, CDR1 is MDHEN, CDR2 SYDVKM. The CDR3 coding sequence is TGTGCCAGCAGGGGACATTCCCGGACTGAAGCTTTCTTT. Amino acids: CASRGHSRTEAFF.